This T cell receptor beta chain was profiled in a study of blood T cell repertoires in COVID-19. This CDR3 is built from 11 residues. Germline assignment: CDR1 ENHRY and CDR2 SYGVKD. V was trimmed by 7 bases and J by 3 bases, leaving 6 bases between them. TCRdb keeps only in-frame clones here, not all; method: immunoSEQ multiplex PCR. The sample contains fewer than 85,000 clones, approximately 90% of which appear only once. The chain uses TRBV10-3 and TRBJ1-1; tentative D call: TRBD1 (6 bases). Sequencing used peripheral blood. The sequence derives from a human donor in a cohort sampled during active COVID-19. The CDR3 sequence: CAIKGDTEAFF. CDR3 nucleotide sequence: TGTGCCATCAAGGGGGACACTGAAGCTTTCTTT.